The table lists the clone carrying this TCR beta chain with many counts. Germline V lookup: CDR1 MNHEY, CDR2 SVGAGI. Trimming took 0 bases from V and 8 from J, leaving 8 bases between them. The length of the CDR3 is 13 residues. The sample comes from a study of T cells in Graves' hyperthyroidism and ophthalmopathy. RNA transcripts were the template for amplifying TCR beta CDR3 regions. Initially, a first-round RT-PCR of the TCR CDR3 employed the HTBI primer set. TCRdb re-called the multiplex PCR reads with MiXCR, one entry per CDR3 protein. This table has around 350,000 distinct CDR3 sequences, over 10% appearing once. Patients aged 18 to 65 had newly diagnosed hyperthyroidism that had lasted under 2 months.

Sequenced sample: blood. This clonotype was sampled from a woman younger than 35 with Graves' hyperthyroidism. The genes are TRBV6-5 and TRBJ2-1; no clear D gene. CDR3 sequence: CASSYSMRDEQFF. CDR3 in DNA: TGTGCCAGCAGTTACTCGATGAGAGATGAGCAGTTCTTC.